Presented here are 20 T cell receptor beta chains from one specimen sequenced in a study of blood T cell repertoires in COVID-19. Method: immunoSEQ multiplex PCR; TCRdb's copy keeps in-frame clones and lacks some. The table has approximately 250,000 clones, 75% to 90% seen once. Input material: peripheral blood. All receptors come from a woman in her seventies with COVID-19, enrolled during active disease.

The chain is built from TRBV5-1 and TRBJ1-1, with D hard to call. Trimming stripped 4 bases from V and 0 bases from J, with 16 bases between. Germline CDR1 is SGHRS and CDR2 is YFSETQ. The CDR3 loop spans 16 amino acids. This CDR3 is CASSREGQTVNTEAFF. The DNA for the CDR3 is TGCGCCAGCAGCCGCGAGGGTCAGACGGTGAACACTGAAGCTTTCTTT.

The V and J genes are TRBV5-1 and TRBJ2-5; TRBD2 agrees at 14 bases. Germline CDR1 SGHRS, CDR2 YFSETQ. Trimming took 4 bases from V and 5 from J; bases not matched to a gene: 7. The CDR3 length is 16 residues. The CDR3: CASSPGTSGSGETQYF. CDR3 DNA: TGCGCCAGCAGCCCCGGGACTAGCGGGAGTGGGGAGACCCAGTACTTC.

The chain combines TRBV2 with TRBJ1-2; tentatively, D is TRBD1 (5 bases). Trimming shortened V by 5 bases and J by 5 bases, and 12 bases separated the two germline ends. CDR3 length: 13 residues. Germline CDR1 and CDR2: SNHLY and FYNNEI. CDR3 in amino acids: CASSLQESYGYTF. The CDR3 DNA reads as TGTGCCAGCAGTCTACAGGAATCTTATGGCTACACCTTC.

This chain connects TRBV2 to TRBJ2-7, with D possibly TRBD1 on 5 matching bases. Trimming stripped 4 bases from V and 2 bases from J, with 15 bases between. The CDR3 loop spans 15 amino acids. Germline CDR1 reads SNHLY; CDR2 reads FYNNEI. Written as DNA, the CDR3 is TGTGCCAGCAGTGTCGGCCAGGGTAACACCTACGAGCAGTACTTC. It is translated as CASSVGQGNTYEQYF.

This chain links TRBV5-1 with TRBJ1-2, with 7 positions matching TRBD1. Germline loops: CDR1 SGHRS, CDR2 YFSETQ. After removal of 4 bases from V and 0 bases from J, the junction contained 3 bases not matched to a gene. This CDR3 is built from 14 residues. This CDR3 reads CASSAGTANYGYTF. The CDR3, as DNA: TGCGCCAGCAGCGCCGGGACAGCTAACTATGGCTACACCTTC.

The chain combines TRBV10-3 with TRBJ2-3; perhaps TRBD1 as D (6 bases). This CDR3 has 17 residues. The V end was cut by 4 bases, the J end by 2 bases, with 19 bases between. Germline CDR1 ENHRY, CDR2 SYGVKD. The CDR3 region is CAISGAGAVLLTDTQYF. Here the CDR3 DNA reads TGTGCCATCAGTGGGGCAGGGGCCGTCCTCCTCACAGATACGCAGTATTTT.

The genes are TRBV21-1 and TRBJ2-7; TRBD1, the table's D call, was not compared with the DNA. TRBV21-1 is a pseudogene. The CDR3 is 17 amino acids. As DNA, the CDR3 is TGTGCCAGCAGCAAAGTGAAGGGGCTCCTAATAGCCTACGAGCAGTACTTC. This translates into CASSKVKGLLIAYEQYF.

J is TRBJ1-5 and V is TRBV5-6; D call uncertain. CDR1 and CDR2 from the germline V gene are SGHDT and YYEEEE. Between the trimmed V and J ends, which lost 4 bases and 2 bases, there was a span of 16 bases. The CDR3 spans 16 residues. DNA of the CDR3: TGTGCCAGCAGCATTCTGTCGGGTTCCGGCAATCAGCCCCAGCATTTT. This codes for CASSILSGSGNQPQHF.

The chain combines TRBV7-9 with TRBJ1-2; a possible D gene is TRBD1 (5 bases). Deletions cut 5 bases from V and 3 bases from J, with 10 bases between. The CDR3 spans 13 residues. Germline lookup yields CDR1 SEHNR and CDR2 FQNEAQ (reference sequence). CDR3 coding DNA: TGTGCCAGCAGCCCGGACACCTACTATGGCTACACCTTC. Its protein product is CASSPDTYYGYTF.

The CDR3 protein is CAWLTSGVTEAFF. Here the CDR3 DNA reads TGTGCCTGGTTAACGTCGGGGGTAACTGAAGCTTTCTTT. V usage is TRBV30 and J usage is TRBJ1-1, with D possibly TRBD1 on 5 matching bases. Germline CDR1 GTSNPN, CDR2 SVGIG (reference sequence). V was cut by 5 bases and J by 5 bases, with 15 bases left in between. The CDR3 contains 13 residues.

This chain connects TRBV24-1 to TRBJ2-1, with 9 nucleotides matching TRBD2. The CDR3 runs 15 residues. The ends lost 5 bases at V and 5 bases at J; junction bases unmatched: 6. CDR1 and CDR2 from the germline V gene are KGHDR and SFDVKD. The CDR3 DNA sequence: TGTGCCACCAGTGGAGGGACTAGCCCTAACAATGAGCAGTTCTTC. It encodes CATSGGTSPNNEQFF.

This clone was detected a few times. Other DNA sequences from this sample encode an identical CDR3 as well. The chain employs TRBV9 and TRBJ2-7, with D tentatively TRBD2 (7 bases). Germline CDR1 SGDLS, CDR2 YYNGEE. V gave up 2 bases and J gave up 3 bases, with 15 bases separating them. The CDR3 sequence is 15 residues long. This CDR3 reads CASSVGGGGDYEQYF. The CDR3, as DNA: TGTGCCAGCAGCGTCGGGGGCGGGGGTGACTACGAGCAGTACTTC.

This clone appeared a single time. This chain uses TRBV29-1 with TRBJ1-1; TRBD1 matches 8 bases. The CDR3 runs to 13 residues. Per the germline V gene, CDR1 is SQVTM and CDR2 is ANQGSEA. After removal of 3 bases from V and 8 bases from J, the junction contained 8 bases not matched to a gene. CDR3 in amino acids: CSVDSYGQGEAFF. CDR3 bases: TGCAGCGTTGACTCTTACGGACAGGGAGAAGCTTTCTTT.

CDR3 residues: CASSLGPGASTDTQYF. DNA of the CDR3: TGCGCCAGCAGCTTGGGTCCGGGAGCTAGCACAGATACGCAGTATTTT. The chain joins TRBV5-1 to TRBJ2-3, with D perhaps TRBD2 (6 bases). Germline CDR1 SGHRS, CDR2 YFSETQ. Trimming left V 0 bases short and J 0 bases short, with 11 bases between. The CDR3 sequence is 16 residues long.

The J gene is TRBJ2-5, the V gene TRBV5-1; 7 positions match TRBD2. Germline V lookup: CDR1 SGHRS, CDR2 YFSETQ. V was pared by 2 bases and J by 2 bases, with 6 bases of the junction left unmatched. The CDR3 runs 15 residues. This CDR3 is CASSLAGPSQETQYF. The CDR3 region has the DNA TGCGCCAGCAGCTTAGCGGGGCCCTCACAAGAGACCCAGTACTTC.

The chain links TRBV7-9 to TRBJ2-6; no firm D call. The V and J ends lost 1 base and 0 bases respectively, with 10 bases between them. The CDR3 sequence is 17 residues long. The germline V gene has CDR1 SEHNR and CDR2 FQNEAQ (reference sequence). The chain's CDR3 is CASSLEADNSGANVLTF. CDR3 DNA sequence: TGTGCCAGCAGCTTAGAAGCCGATAACTCTGGGGCCAACGTCCTGACTTTC.

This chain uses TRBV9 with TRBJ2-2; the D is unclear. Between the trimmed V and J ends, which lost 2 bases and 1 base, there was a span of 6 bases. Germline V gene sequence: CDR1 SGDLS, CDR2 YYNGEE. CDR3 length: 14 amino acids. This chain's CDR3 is CASSVSGNTGELFF. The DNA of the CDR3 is TGTGCCAGCAGCGTCTCAGGGAACACCGGGGAGCTGTTTTTT.

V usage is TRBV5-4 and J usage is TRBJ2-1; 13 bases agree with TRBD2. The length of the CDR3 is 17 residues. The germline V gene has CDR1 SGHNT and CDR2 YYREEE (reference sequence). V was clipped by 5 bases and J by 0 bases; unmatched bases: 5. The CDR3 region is CASSRTSGSTSYNEQFF. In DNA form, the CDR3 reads TGTGCCAGCAGTCGGACTAGCGGGAGTACCTCCTACAATGAGCAGTTCTTC. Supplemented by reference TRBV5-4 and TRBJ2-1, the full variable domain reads ETGVTQSPTHLIKTRGQQVTLRCSSQSGHNTVSWYQQALGQGPQFIFQYYREEENGRGNFPPRFSGLQFPNYSSELNVNALELDDSALYLCASSRTSGSTSYNEQFFGPGTRLTVL.

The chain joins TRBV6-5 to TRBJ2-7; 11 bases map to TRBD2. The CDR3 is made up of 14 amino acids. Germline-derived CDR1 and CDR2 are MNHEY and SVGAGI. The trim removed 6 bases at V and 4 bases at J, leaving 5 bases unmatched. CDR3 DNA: TGTGCCAGCAGACCGGGACTAGCGGTTTACGAGCAGTACTTC. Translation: CASRPGLAVYEQYF.

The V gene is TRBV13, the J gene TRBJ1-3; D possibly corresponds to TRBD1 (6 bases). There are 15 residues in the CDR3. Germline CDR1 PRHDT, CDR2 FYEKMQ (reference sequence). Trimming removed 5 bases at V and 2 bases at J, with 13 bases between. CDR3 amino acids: CASSLRTVPGNTIYF. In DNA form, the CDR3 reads TGTGCCAGCAGCCTACGGACAGTCCCTGGAAACACCATATATTTT.